This is a list of T cell receptor beta chains from one sample in a study of T-cell reconstitution after alpha-beta-depleted transplantation in children. MiXCR, applied by TCRdb to the PCR reads, yields one record per CDR3 protein. The sample comprises about 340,000 distinct CDR3 sequences, 10% to 15% of which are singletons, and around 4.5% rests with the top ten. Sequenced here: PBMCs, sampled from the stem cell graft. The receptor set was obtained from a human donor who donated a stem cell graft to a child with Fanconi anemia. The CDR3 runs from the conserved cysteine through the conserved F or W. A D gene is named only where the DNA matches it firmly. Only part of the rows carry a size: once, few, many, or a class if the clone is expanded.

D gene	clone size	V gene	J gene	CDR3 DNA	CDR3 protein
-	many	TRBV11-2	TRBJ2-2	TGTGCCAGCCAGACCCGGTCAACCGGTATCGCCTTAACCGGGGAGCTGTTTTTT	CASQTRSTGIALTGELFF
-	many	TRBV29-1	TRBJ1-1	TGCAGCGTTGGCCAGGCGGGGACTGAAGCTTTCTTT	CSVGQAGTEAFF
TRBD2	-	TRBV20-1	TRBJ2-5	TGCAGTGCTAGAGAGCTAAGCGGGGCGGAGACCCAGTACTTC	CSARELSGAETQYF
-	-	TRBV6-2/TRBV6-3	TRBJ1-2	TGTGCCAGCAGTTACGTTCTTTATGGCTACACCTTC	CASSYVLYGYTF
-	few	TRBV12-3/TRBV12-4	TRBJ2-2	TGTGCCAGCAGTGCCCCGGGAGGGGGCTGGGCCGGGGAGCTGTTTTTT	CASSAPGGGWAGELFF
-	few	TRBV10-1	TRBJ2-2	TGCGCCAGCAGTCCAGGGGAAGACGGGGAGCTGTTTTTT	CASSPGEDGELFF
TRBD1	many	TRBV4-3	TRBJ2-7	TGCGCCAGCAGTCCAGACAGGGCATCCTACGAGCAGTACTTC	CASSPDRASYEQYF
-	-	TRBV9	TRBJ2-3	TGTGCCAGCAGCGTATTAGTTGGTCCCACAGATACGCAGTATTTT	CASSVLVGPTDTQYF
-	-	TRBV3-1	TRBJ1-6	TGTGCCAGCAGCTCTGACCGTTATTCACCCCTCCACTTT	CASSSDRYSPLHF
-	-	TRBV6-2/TRBV6-3	TRBJ2-6	TGTGCCAGCAGTTCCCTCATCGCAGGACAGTTACTCAGGGCCAACGTCCTGACTTTC	CASSSLIAGQLLRANVLTF
-	few	TRBV15	TRBJ2-5	TGTGCCACCAGCGAATCGGAGACCCAGTACTTC	CATSESETQYF
TRBD2	many	TRBV9	TRBJ2-3	TGTGCCAGCAGCATTTCTAGCGGGGGCCGCACAGATACGCAGTATTTT	CASSISSGGRTDTQYF
TRBD2	many	TRBV5-6	TRBJ2-2	TGTGCCAGCAGCCGACTTCAGACTAGCCCGAACACCGGGGAGCTGTTTTTT	CASSRLQTSPNTGELFF
-	-	TRBV12-3/TRBV12-4	TRBJ2-2	TGTGCCAGCAGCTCAACCCAAGGAGACACCGGGGAGCTGTTTTTT	CASSSTQGDTGELFF
-	many	TRBV6-2/TRBV6-3	TRBJ2-7	TGTGCCAGCAGTTCAGGGTCCTACGAGCAGTACTTC	CASSSGSYEQYF
-	-	TRBV20-1	TRBJ1-1	TGCAGTGCCCAACGGGGGGGCAACACTGAAGCTTTCTTT	CSAQRGGNTEAFF
-	few	TRBV25-1	TRBJ2-7	TGTGCCAGCAGTGAACAGGGACCCTCCTACGAGCAGTACTTC	CASSEQGPSYEQYF
TRBD1	-	TRBV6-2/TRBV6-3	TRBJ2-7	TGTGCCACCACGTCACGTTGGACAGGGGGGTTAGAGCAGTACTTC	CATTSRWTGGLEQYF